This T cell receptor (beta chain) emerged from a study of blood T cell repertoires in COVID-19. Study-level background: Sites in the United States, Italy and Spain provided acute and convalescent COVID-19 samples.

Enrollment of patients from Seattle took place during active infection, with longitudinal follow-up. Sequenced by immunoSEQ multiplex PCR; TCRdb stores in-frame clones only, minus some. The sample includes roughly 200,000 clones, approximately 80% of them seen just once. Germline V gene lookup returns CDR1 SGHAT and CDR2 FQNNGV. V was trimmed by 5 bases and J by 8 bases, leaving 16 bases between them. This CDR3 comprises 14 residues. The TCR comes from a woman aged 40-49 years with COVID-19, enrolled during active disease. Sequencing used peripheral blood. The chain recombines TRBV11-2 with TRBJ2-1; tentatively, D is TRBD2 (6 bases). CDR3 bases: TGTGCCAGCAGCCCCCGACTAGTATCGGATGAGCAGTTCTTC. It codes for CASSPRLVSDEQFF.